One sample yielded the 22 T cell receptor beta chains listed below, sequenced in a study of shared clonotypes between healthy human individuals. CD8 cells classed as naive were CD45RO-negative and positively selected for CCR7, excluding terminally differentiated effector memory CD45RA+ cells. Sequencing used immunoSEQ multiplex PCR; TCRdb keeps in-frame clones, though not all of them. The table records 600,000 or so clones, roughly 98% of them present only once. The sample taken for sequencing was naive CD8+ T cells sorted from blood. These TCRs come from a man aged 30 to 45 in good health.

This chain links TRBV29-1 with TRBJ2-7; no definite D call. The CDR3 sequence is 13 residues long. Germline V lookup: CDR1 SQVTM, CDR2 ANQGSEA. Trimming left V 3 bases short and J 2 bases short, with 11 bases between. The CDR3 reads CSVEKGNPYEQYF. DNA for the CDR3: TGCAGCGTTGAGAAGGGCAACCCCTACGAGCAGTACTTC.

About this clone: The same CDR3 also results from other DNA sequences found in this sample. The chain combines TRBV15 with TRBJ1-2; perhaps TRBD1 as D (6 bases). CDR1 is LNHNV and CDR2 is YYDKDF in the germline V gene (reference sequence). CDR3 length: 15 residues. V lost 0 bases and J 2 bases, leaving 10 bases between the germline ends. The CDR3 region has the DNA TGTGCCACCAGCAGAGATCGCGGGGGCAACTATGGCTACACCTTC. Amino acid sequence: CATSRDRGGNYGYTF.

The table lists this clone with a count of one. The chain links TRBV5-6 to TRBJ2-1; 11 bases align to TRBD2. Germline V gene sequence: CDR1 SGHDT, CDR2 YYEEEE. CDR3 length: 16 amino acids. The V segment lost 0 bases and the J segment 5 bases; nucleotides outside the gene matches: 4. The CDR3 region is CASSLVTSGTNNEQFF. The DNA of the CDR3 is TGTGCCAGCAGCTTGGTGACTAGCGGGACCAACAATGAGCAGTTCTTC.

V gene TRBV30 combines with J gene TRBJ1-5, with no clear D. V was pared by 1 base and J by 9 bases, with 22 bases between. The CDR3 has 16 residues. Germline assignment: CDR1 GTSNPN and CDR2 SVGIG (reference sequence). CDR3 in amino acids: CAWSDSDRWGNRPQHF. The CDR3 DNA follows: TGTGCCTGGAGTGACTCCGACCGATGGGGAAATAGGCCCCAGCATTTT. The entire variable domain, with the rest obtained from reference TRBV30 and TRBJ1-5, is as follows: SQTIHQWPATLVQPVGSPLSLECTVEGTSNPNLYWYRQAAGRGLQLLFYSVGIGQISSEVPQNLSASRPQDRQFILSSKKLLLSDSGFYLCAWSDSDRWGNRPQHFGDGTRLSIL.

The genes are TRBV7-6 and TRBJ2-2, with D uncertain. CDR1 is SGHVS and CDR2 is FNYEAQ in the germline V gene. This CDR3 has 14 amino acids. The V end lost 5 bases, the J end lost 5 bases, and 12 bases lay between the germline ends. CDR3 residues: CASSPRLGTGELFF. The DNA of the CDR3 is TGTGCCAGCAGCCCCAGACTCGGTACCGGGGAGCTGTTTTTT.

The chain employs TRBV9 and TRBJ2-7, with a weak D call TRBD2 (5 bases). Germline assignment: CDR1 SGDLS and CDR2 YYNGEE. This CDR3 contains 15 residues. V dropped 2 bases and J dropped 1 base, with 13 bases sitting between them. CDR3 nucleotide sequence: TGTGCCAGCAGCGTGAGCGCCGGGATTTCCTACGAGCAGTACTTC. Translating it yields CASSVSAGISYEQYF.

This clone was detected only once. J is TRBJ2-7 and V is TRBV7-9; 7 bases match TRBD1. The CDR3 totals 15 residues. Germline CDR1 SEHNR, CDR2 FQNEAQ (reference sequence). The J segment lost 4 bases and the V segment lost 5 bases, leaving 11 bases of the junction unmatched. Here the CDR3 reads CASSPRQGVGYEQYF. Written as DNA, the CDR3 is TGTGCCAGCAGCCCTCGACAGGGCGTTGGGTACGAGCAGTACTTC.

The genes are TRBV7-6 and TRBJ2-1; 9 bases align to TRBD2. CDR1 is SGHVS, CDR2 FNYEAQ, per germline. The CDR3 is 14 amino acids. Losses at the gene ends were 3 bases for V and 9 bases for J; bases not matched to a gene: 6. The CDR3 sequence is CASSLIAGEGEQFF. Here the CDR3 DNA reads TGTGCCAGCAGCTTGATAGCGGGGGAGGGTGAGCAGTTCTTC.

This chain uses TRBV15 with TRBJ1-2; D remains unclear. CDR3 length: 14 residues. The germline V gene encodes CDR1 LNHNV and CDR2 YYDKDF (reference sequence). The ends were cut back, 0 bases at V and 4 bases at J, with 9 bases in the middle. CDR3 in amino acids: CATSREQTSYGYTF. The CDR3 region has the DNA TGTGCCACCAGCAGAGAACAGACGAGCTATGGCTACACCTTC.

DNA of the CDR3: TGTGCCAGCAGCTTAGACCGGGGGGGTAACGAGCAGTACTTC. This sequence encodes CASSLDRGGNEQYF. This chain connects TRBV13 to TRBJ2-7; TRBD2 aligns across 8 bases. CDR3 size: 14 residues. The germline V gene encodes CDR1 PRHDT and CDR2 FYEKMQ (reference sequence). The V gene end was trimmed by 1 base and the J gene end by 5 bases; junction bases not matched to a gene: 4.

CDR3 DNA sequence: TGCAGCTTCGAGGACAGGGCTGGCTACACCTTC. It specifies CSFEDRAGYTF. This chain uses TRBV29-1 with TRBJ1-2; 8 positions agree with TRBD1. The CDR3 length is 11 residues. V lost 8 bases, J lost 7 bases, and 6 bases stayed unmatched. Looked up from germline, CDR1 is SQVTM and CDR2 is ANQGSEA. The variable domain in full, with the rest retrieved from reference TRBV29-1 and TRBJ1-2, is SAVISQKPSRDICQRGTSLTIQCQVDSQVTMMFWYRQQPGQSLTLIATANQGSEATYESGFVIDKFPISRPNLTFSTLTVSNMSPEDSSIYLCSFEDRAGYTFGSGTRLTVV.

The chain couples TRBV30 to TRBJ2-6; no reliable D call. The CDR3 is made up of 14 amino acids. Germline V gene data show CDR1 as GTSNPN and CDR2 as SVGIG (reference sequence). V was shortened by 4 bases and J by 0 bases, with 7 bases between the two germline ends. CDR3 region: CAWTLISGANVLTF. The DNA of the CDR3 is TGTGCCTGGACTCTTATCTCTGGGGCCAACGTCCTGACTTTC.

J is TRBJ2-1 and V is TRBV18; 14 bases are shared with TRBD2. CDR1 and CDR2 from the germline V gene are KGHSH and LQKENI. The CDR3 length is 16 residues. V lost 4 bases, J lost 6 bases, and 5 bases stayed unmatched. CDR3 nucleotides: TGTGCCAGCTCACTAGGACTAGCGGGAGGCGCCAATGAGCAGTTCTTC. Its protein product is CASSLGLAGGANEQFF.

This chain joins TRBV28 and TRBJ2-5; 8 nucleotides align to TRBD1. The CDR3 runs 15 residues. With 4 bases clipped from V and 2 bases from J, the junction kept 6 bases outside the gene matches. Germline V gene data show CDR1 as MDHEN and CDR2 as SYDVKM. The CDR3 DNA is TGTGCCAGCAGTTCGGGACAGGTGACACAAGAGACCCAGTACTTC. Translating gives CASSSGQVTQETQYF.

This clone has just one count. The V and J genes are TRBV4-3 and TRBJ2-1, with D perhaps matching TRBD2 (5 bases). V was pared by 0 bases and J by 9 bases, with 6 bases between. The CDR3 contains 12 residues. Germline V CDR1 and CDR2: LGHNA, YSLEER. The CDR3 DNA follows: TGCGCCAGCAGCCAAGATCGGGGTGAGCAGTTCTTC. Translated, it gives CASSQDRGEQFF.

The chain uses TRBV4-1 and TRBJ1-1, with 9 nucleotides matching TRBD1. The CDR3 has 15 amino acids. CDR1 and CDR2 (germline): MGHRA, YSYEKL. V lost 3 bases and J lost 2; bases outside the gene matches: 4. CDR3 coding DNA: TGCGCCAGCAGCCAGACAGGGGGAATAAACACTGAAGCTTTCTTT. Protein: CASSQTGGINTEAFF.

V and J are TRBV7-8 and TRBJ1-5; 8 bases are shared with TRBD1. CDR1 is SGHVS and CDR2 is FQNEAQ in the germline V gene. The CDR3 totals 15 residues. J lost 5 bases, V lost 5 bases, and 8 bases had no gene match. The CDR3 sequence: CASSGGTGDDQPQHF. CDR3 bases: TGTGCCAGCAGCGGTGGGACAGGCGACGATCAGCCCCAGCATTTT.

The V and J genes are TRBV27 and TRBJ2-3; no clear D. Germline-derived CDR1 and CDR2 are MNHEY and SMNVEV (reference sequence). Deletions cut 0 bases from V and 3 bases from J, with 10 bases between. The CDR3 is made up of 15 amino acids. CDR3 in DNA: TGTGCCAGCAGTTTATCTAGTGTCGTAACAGATACGCAGTATTTT. Its translation is CASSLSSVVTDTQYF.

As concerns this clone: The identical CDR3 is also encoded by other nucleotide sequences in the sample. V and J are TRBV7-9 and TRBJ2-7; the match to TRBD2 covers 7 bases. The length of the CDR3 is 14 residues. Germline V CDR1 and CDR2: SEHNR, FQNEAQ (reference sequence). Losses at the gene ends were 3 bases for V and 2 bases for J; bases not matched to a gene: 4. The CDR3 DNA reads as TGTGCCAGCAGCTTGAGCGGGACCCCCTACGAGCAGTACTTC. Its translation: CASSLSGTPYEQYF.

The V and J genes are TRBV6-6 and TRBJ2-2; D not resolved. The CDR3 totals 14 residues. Germline CDR1 is MNHNY and CDR2 is SVGAGI (reference sequence). Trimming pared 1 base from V and 5 bases from J, leaving 8 bases between. The CDR3 sequence is CASSYFGGTGELFF. CDR3 bases: TGTGCCAGCAGTTACTTCGGCGGAACCGGGGAGCTGTTTTTT.

The J gene is TRBJ2-1, the V gene TRBV7-9, with D tentatively TRBD2 (5 bases). V shed 6 bases and J shed 3 bases, with 6 bases lying between them. The germline CDR1 and CDR2 sequences are SEHNR and FQNEAQ (reference sequence). There are 12 residues in the CDR3. CDR3: CASRRDYNEQFF. DNA for the CDR3: TGTGCCAGCAGACGGGACTACAATGAGCAGTTCTTC.

Notes on this clone: Additional DNA sequences in this sample encode the identical CDR3. The chain has TRBV27 and TRBJ1-5; 10 bases match TRBD1. CDR3 length: 15 residues. The germline V gene encodes CDR1 MNHEY and CDR2 SMNVEV (reference sequence). After removal of 5 bases from V and 2 bases from J, the junction contained 3 bases not matched to a gene. The CDR3 region has the DNA TGTGCCAGCAGTCCCGGGACAGGGGGCAATCAGCCCCAGCATTTT. Amino acid sequence: CASSPGTGGNQPQHF.